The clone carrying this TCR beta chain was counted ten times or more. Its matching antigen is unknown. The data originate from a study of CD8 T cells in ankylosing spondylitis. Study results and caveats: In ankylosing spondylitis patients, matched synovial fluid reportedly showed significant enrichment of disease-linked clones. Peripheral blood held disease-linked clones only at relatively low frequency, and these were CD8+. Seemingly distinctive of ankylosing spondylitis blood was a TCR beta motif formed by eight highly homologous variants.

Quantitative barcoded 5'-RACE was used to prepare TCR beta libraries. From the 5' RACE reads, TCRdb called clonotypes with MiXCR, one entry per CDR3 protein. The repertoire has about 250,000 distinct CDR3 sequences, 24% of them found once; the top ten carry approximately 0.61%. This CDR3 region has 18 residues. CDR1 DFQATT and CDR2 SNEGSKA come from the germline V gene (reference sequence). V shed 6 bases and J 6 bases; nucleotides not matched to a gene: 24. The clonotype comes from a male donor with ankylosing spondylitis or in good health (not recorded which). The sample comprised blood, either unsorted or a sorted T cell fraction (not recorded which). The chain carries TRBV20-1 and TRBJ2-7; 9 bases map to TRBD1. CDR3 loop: CSARVGVQVGTGIGEQYF. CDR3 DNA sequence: TGCAGTGCGAGGGTGGGGGTTCAGGTGGGGACAGGGATCGGCGAGCAGTACTTC.